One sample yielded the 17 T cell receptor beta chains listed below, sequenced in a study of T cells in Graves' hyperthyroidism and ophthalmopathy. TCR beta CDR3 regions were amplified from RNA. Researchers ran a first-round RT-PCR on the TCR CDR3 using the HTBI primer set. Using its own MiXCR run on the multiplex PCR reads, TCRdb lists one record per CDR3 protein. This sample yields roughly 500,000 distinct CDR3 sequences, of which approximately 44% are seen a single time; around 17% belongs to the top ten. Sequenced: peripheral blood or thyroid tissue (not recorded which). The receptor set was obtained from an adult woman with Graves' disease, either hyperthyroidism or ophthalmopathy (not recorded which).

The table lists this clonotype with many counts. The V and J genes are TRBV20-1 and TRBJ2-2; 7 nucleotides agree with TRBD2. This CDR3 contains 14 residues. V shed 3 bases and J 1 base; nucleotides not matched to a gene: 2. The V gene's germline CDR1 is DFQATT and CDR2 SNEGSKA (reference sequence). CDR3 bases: TGCAGTGCTAGGAGCGGGGAGAACACCGGGGAGCTGTTTTTT. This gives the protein CSARSGENTGELFF.

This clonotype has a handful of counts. CDR3 nucleotides: TGTGCCAGTAGCACAGACTATGGCTACACCTTC. The encoded protein is CASSTDYGYTF. The chain employs TRBV19 and TRBJ1-2, with D uncertain. Germline lookup yields CDR1 LNHDA and CDR2 SQIVND (reference sequence). The CDR3 length is 11 residues. Trimming pared 6 bases from V and 3 bases from J, leaving 5 bases between.

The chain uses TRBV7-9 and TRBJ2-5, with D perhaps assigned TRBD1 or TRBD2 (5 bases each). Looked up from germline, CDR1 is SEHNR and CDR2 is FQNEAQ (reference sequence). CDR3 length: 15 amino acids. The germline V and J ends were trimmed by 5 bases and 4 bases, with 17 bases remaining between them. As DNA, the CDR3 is TGTGCCAGCAGCATTAACGGGGCAGGATCAGAGACCCAGTACTTC. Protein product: CASSINGAGSETQYF.

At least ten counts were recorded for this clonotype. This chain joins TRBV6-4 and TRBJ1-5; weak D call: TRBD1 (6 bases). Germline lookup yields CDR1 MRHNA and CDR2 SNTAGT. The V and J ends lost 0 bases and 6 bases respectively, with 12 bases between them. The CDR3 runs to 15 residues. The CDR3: CASSDSPGDGQPQHF. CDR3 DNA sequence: TGTGCCAGCAGTGACTCGCCAGGGGACGGTCAGCCCCAGCATTTT.

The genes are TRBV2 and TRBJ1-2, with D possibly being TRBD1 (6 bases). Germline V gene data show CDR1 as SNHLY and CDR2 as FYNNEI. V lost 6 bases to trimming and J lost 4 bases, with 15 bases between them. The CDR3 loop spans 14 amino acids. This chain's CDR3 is CASSYSRGGYGYTF. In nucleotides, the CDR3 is TGTGCCAGCAGCTACTCCAGGGGAGGCTATGGCTACACCTTC.

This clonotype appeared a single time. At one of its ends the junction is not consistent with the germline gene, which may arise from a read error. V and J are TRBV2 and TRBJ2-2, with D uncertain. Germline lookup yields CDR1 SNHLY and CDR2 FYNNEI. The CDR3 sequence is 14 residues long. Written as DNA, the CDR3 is TGTGCCAGCAGTGTGAAGATGAACACTGGGGAGCTGTTTTTT. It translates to CASSVKMNTGELFF.

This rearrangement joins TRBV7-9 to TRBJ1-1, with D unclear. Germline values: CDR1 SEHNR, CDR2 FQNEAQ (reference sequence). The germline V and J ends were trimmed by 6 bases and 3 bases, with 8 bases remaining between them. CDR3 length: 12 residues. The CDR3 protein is CASSHSDTEAFF. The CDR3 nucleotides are TGTGCCAGCAGTCACAGTGACACTGAAGCTTTCTTT.

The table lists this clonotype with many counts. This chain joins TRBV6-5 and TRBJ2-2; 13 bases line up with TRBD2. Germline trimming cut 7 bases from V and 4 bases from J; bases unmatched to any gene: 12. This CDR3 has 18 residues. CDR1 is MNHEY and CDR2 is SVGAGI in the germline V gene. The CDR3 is CASTFGLAGVVSTGELFF. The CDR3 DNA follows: TGTGCCAGCACCTTCGGACTAGCGGGAGTGGTCAGCACCGGGGAGCTGTTTTTT.

The CDR3: CATRVGQINEKLFF. In nucleotides, the CDR3 is TGTGCCACACGGGTTGGGCAGATAAATGAAAAACTGTTTTTT. J is TRBJ1-4 and V is TRBV2, with D unresolved. Deletions cut 10 bases from V and 5 bases from J, with 17 bases between. CDR1 is SNHLY and CDR2 is FYNNEI in the germline V gene. The CDR3 has 14 residues.

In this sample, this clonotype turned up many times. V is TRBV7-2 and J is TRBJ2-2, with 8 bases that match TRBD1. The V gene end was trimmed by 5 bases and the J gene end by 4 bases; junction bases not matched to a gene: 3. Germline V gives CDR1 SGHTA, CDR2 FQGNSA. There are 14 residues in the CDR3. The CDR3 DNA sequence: TGTGCCAGCAGCCAAGGACAGGGCACCGGGGAGCTGTTTTTT. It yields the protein CASSQGQGTGELFF.

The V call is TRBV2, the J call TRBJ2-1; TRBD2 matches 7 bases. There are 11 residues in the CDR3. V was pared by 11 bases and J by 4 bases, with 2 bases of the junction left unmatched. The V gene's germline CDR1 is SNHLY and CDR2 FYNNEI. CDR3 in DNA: TGTGCCCTAGCGGCGTACAATGAGCAGTTCTTC. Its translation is CALAAYNEQFF.

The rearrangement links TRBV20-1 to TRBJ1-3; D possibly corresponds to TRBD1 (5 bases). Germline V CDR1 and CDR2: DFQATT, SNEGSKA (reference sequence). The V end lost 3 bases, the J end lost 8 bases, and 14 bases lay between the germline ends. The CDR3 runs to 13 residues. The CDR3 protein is CSASGLGEYTIYF. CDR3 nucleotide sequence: TGCAGTGCTAGCGGACTAGGGGAATACACCATATATTTT.

The CDR3 region is CATSRTGKGANVLTF. The DNA for the CDR3 is TGTGCCACCAGCAGGACGGGGAAAGGGGCCAACGTCCTGACTTTC. The chain uses TRBV15 and TRBJ2-6; maybe TRBD2 (5 bases). CDR1 and CDR2 (germline): LNHNV, YYDKDF (reference sequence). Trimming pared 3 bases from V and 4 bases from J, leaving 10 bases between. This CDR3 spans 15 amino acids.

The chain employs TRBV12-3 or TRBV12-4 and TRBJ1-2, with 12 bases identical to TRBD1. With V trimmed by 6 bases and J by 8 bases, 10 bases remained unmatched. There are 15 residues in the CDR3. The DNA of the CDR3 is TGTGCCAGCAGGCCCACCGGGACAGGGGGCTTGGGCTACACCTTC. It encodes CASRPTGTGGLGYTF.

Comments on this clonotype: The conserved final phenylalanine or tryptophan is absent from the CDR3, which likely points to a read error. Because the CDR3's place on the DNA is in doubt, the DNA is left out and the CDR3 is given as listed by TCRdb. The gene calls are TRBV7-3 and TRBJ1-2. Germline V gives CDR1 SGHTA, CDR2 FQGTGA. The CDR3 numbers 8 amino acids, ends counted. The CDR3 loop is CASSFETS.

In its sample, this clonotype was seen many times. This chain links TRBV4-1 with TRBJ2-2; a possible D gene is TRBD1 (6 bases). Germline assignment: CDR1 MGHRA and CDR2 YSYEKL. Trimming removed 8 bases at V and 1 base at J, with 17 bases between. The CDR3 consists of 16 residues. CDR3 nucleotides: TGCGCCAGCTCCATCCATGGGACATTGAACACCGGGGAGCTGTTTTTT. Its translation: CASSIHGTLNTGELFF.

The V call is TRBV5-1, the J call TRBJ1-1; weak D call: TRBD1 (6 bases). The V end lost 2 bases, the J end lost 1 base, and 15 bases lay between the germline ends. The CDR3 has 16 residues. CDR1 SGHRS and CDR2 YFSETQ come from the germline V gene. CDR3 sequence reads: CASSFGSGQRNTEAFF. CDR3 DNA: TGCGCCAGCAGCTTTGGCTCGGGACAACGGAACACTGAAGCTTTCTTT.